This TCR beta chain emerged from a study of beta chain features in type 1 diabetes. After removal of 4 bases from V and 5 bases from J, the junction contained 8 bases not matched to a gene. Germline loops: CDR1 SGHRS, CDR2 YFSETQ. This CDR3 comprises 14 residues. Comment on this clone: As yet, its antigen is unknown.

Whole-study results and caveats: PCR could preferentially amplify shorter templates, alike in patients and controls. Fewer insertions but more deletions were seen at VDJ junctions in type 1 diabetes patients. Type 1 diabetes patients had moderately but significantly shorter TCRB CDR3s in all four CD4+ subsets.

Via CD45RO/CCR7/CD25/CD127/CD95/CD27, cells of the CD4+ naive, central memory, regulatory and stem cell-like memory subsets were sorted. Post-sort purity exceeded 98% for all sorted populations. Sequencing targeted expressed TCRB transcripts, as all isolated RNA had been reverse transcribed. Sequenced by immunoSEQ multiplex PCR; TCRdb stores in-frame clones only, minus some. The table shows almost 350,000 clones, with about a tenth occurring only once. Sequencing was carried out using central memory CD4+ T cells from blood. The TCR comes from a man between 25 and 39 years old with type 1 diabetes. This chain links TRBV5-1 with TRBJ2-5, with 7 bases identical to TRBD2. Here the CDR3 reads CASSPGDSGETQYF. DNA of the CDR3: TGCGCCAGCAGCCCGGGAGATAGCGGGGAGACCCAGTACTTC.